A single T cell receptor beta chain is shown here with its context. This clonotype was detected ten times or more. This clone's antigen is unknown. Base-call qualities are not available, and no considerably larger clone is one nucleotide away. The library was made by PCR. Sequencing relied on a NextSeq 500. Preparation of bulk TCR libraries followed a previously described approach, with the TCR primers listed in Table S5. Purification of total RNA was performed with the Qiagen AllPrep DNA/RNA kit. Reads from multiple sequencing runs of the same library were pooled before analysis. For the original study's pipeline: Reads were retained only if the reads had an exact TCR constant sequence, and the retained reads were trimmed to 150 nt and grouped according to their 12-nt molecular barcodes. Within each barcode group, reads were sub-clustered at a 15% Levenshtein threshold, and quality-weighted consensus sequences were built per RNA molecule. Non-functional sequences were filtered out, along with any lower-count sequence sitting one edit away from another sequence. Based on a fit of two negative binomial distributions, barcode sub-clusters having less than 20% of the maximum read count were discarded. TCRdb redid the processing of the public reads, applying fastp at Q25 and MiXCR, and retained in-frame beta chains. One record per CDR3 amino acid sequence lists the most common genes and DNA. These V and J calls rely on TCRdb rather than the paper's analysis. This sample is represented by roughly 320,000 distinct CDR3 sequences; 24% of them were singletons. The top ten constitute about 0.73% of the sample.

This sample was included in a study of molecular identifiers for immune sequencing clone quantification (dated by TCRdb to about 2018). At the level of the whole study: For a replicate experiment, the RNA from either around 20,000 or 100,000 naive CD8 T cells was divided into five aliquots, and four of those aliquots went on to sequencing. The study was a methods study using CD8 T cells to benchmark molecular-identifier clustering-based TCR repertoire sequencing (MIDCIRS) and TCR RNA copy counting. The research as a whole found: Without barcode sub-clustering, chimeric consensus sequences inflated TCR diversity; chimeras reached as high as 47%. Even against a background of some 1 million naive CD8 T cells, spiked-in Jurkat TCR RNA amounting to a single cell's worth was reported to be detectable. Around 2.9 recovered TCR RNA copies per cell were obtained by modeling, versus about 9 by digital PCR, implying a capture efficiency of 25% to 30%. The naive libraries included spiked-in Jurkat TCR RNA (fewer than eleven copies' worth), and this Jurkat TCR RNA is not part of the donor repertoire. In CMV-specific effector cells, clones with more than 20 RNA copies contained over 97% of molecules, whereas in naive cells such clones contained under 1% of molecules. Highly expanded clone sizes could be underestimated because identical TCR molecules may share a barcode.

V sheds 6 bases and J sheds 5 bases, leaving 16 bases between their ends. CDR1 SQVTM and CDR2 ANQGSEA were looked up in the germline V gene. The CDR3 holds 13 amino acids from the cysteine to the phenylalanine. Just the 39-base CDR3 DNA is kept, in frame starting at base 1. Libraries of naive CD8 T cells were generated from about 20,000 to 1,000,000 sorted cells, with 10%, 30% or 50% of the purified RNA used. On a BD FACSAria II, naive CD8 T cells were FACS-sorted as CD8+CD4-CCR7+CD45RA+ and collected into RLT Plus buffer. Ten to eleven TCR copies' worth of Jurkat RNA were spiked into about 19,000-1,100,000 naive CD8 T cell samples to test detection sensitivity. Enrichment of CD8 T cells was done with RosetteSep CD8+ T Cell Enrichment Cocktail plus Ficoll-Paque, and ACK red cell lysis came afterward.

The sequenced material came from naive CD8+ T cells from blood, with Jurkat cell RNA spiked in. The cell subset or site label for this specimen denotes: FACS-sorted CD8+CD4-CCR7+CD45RA+ naive T cells. The receptor comes from a human donor in good health. Some libraries in this study had Jurkat cell RNA spiked in. This sequence uses TRBV29-1 and TRBJ2-5; D gene: possibly TRBD2, on 6 matching bases. CDR3 region: CSVPRDFSETQYF. The sequenced DNA is TGCAGCGTCCCTCGGGACTTCTCGGAGACCCAGTACTTC. The variable domain in full, with residues beyond the CDR3 obtained from the reference TRBV29-1 and TRBJ2-5 genes, is SAVISQKPSRDICQRGTSLTIQCQVDSQVTMMFWYRQQPGQSLTLIATANQGSEATYESGFVIDKFPISRPNLTFSTLTVSNMSPEDSSIYLCSVPRDFSETQYFGPGTRLLVL.